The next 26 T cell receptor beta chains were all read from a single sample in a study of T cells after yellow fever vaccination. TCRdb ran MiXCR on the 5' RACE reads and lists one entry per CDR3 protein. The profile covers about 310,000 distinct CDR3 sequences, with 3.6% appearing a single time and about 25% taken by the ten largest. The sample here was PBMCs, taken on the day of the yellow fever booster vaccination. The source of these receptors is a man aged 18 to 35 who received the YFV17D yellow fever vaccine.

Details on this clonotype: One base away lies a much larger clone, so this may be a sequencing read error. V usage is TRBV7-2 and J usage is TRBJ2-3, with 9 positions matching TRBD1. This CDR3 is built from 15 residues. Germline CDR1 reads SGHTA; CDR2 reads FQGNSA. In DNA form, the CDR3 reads TGTGCCAGCAGCGAGGGGACAGGGCTCACAGATACGCAGAATTTT. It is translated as CASSEGTGLTDTQNF. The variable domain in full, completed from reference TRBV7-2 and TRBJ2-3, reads GAGVSQSPSNKVTEKGKDVELRCDPISGHTALYWYRQSLGQGLEFLIYFQGNSAPDKSGLPSDRFSAERTGGSVSTLTIQRTQQEDSAVYLCASSEGTGLTDTQNFGPGTRLTVL.

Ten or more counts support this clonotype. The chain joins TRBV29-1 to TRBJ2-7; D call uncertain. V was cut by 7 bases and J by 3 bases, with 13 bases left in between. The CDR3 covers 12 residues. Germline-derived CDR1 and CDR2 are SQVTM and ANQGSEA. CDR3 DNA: TGCAGCGCGGCTAGGGTAAACTACGAGCAGTACTTC. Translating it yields CSAARVNYEQYF.

The CDR3 spells CASSSPRREETQYF. CDR3 nucleotides: TGCGCCAGCAGCTCTCCGCGCAGGGAAGAGACCCAGTACTTC. The chain couples TRBV5-1 to TRBJ2-5; tentative D call: TRBD1 (5 bases). Trimming pared 3 bases from V and 3 bases from J, leaving 12 bases between. Germline lookup yields CDR1 SGHRS and CDR2 YFSETQ. The CDR3 is made up of 14 amino acids.

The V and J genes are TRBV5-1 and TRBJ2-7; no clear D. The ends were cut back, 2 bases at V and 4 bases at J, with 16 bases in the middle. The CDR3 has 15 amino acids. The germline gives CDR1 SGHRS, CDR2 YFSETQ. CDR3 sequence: CASSFFREPRYEQYV. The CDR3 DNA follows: TGCGCCAGCAGCTTTTTCAGAGAACCCCGGTACGAGCAGTACGTC.

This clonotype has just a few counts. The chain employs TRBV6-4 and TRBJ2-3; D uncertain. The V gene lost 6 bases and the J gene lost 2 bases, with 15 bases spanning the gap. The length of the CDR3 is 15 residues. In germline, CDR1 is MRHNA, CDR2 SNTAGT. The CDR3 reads CASSHRAGATDTQYF. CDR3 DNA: TGTGCCAGCAGCCATAGAGCCGGTGCCACAGATACGCAGTATTTT.

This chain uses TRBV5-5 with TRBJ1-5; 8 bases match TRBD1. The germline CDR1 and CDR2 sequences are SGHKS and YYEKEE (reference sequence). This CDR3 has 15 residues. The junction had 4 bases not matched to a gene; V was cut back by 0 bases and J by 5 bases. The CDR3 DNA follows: TGTGCCAGCAGCTTGGAGTACAGGGGGGATCAGCCCCAGCATTTT. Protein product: CASSLEYRGDQPQHF.

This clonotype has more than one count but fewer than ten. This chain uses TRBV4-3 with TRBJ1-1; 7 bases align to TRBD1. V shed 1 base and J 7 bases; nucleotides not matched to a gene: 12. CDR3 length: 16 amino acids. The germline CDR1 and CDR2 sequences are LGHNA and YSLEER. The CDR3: CASSQGSGTDFGEAFF. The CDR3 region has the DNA TGCGCCAGCAGCCAAGGGAGCGGGACAGACTTTGGTGAAGCTTTCTTT.

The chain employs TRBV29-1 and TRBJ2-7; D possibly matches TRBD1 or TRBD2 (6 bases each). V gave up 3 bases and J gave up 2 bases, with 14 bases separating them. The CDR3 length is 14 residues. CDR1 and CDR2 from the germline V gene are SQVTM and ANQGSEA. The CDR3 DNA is TGCAGCGTTGAGTTACGGGGGCAACCCTACGAGCAGTACTTC. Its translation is CSVELRGQPYEQYF.

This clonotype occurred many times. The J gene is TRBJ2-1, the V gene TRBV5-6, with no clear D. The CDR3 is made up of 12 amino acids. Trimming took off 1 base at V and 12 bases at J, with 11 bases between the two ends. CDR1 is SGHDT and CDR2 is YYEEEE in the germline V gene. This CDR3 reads CASSLPQRRQFF. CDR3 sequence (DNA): TGTGCCAGCAGCTTGCCCCAGAGGAGGCAGTTCTTC.

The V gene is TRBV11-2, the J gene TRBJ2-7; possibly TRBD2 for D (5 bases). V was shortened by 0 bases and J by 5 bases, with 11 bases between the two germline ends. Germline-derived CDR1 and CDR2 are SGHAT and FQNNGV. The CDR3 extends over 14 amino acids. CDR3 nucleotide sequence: TGTGCCAGCAGCTTAGACGGACGGGGTAACGAGCAGTACGTC. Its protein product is CASSLDGRGNEQYV.

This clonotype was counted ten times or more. CDR3 region: CASSLAGSPSGANVLTF. The CDR3 nucleotides are TGTGCCAGCAGCTTGGCTGGCAGCCCCTCTGGGGCCAACGTCCTGACTTTC. The chain uses TRBV5-6 and TRBJ2-6, with D unclear. The CDR3 consists of 17 residues. The V end lost 0 bases, the J end lost 0 bases, and 10 bases lay between the germline ends. Germline V gives CDR1 SGHDT, CDR2 YYEEEE. Filled out from reference TRBV5-6 and TRBJ2-6, the complete variable domain reads DAGVTQSPTHLIKTRGQQVTLRCSPKSGHDTVSWYQQALGQGPQFIFQYYEEEERQRGNFPDRFSGHQFPNYSSELNVNALLLGDSALYLCASSLAGSPSGANVLTFGAGSRLTVL.

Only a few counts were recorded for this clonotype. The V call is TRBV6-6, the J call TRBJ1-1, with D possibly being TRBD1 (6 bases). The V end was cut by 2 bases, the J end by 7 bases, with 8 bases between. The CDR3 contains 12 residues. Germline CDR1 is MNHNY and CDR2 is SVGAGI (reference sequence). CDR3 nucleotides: TGTGCCAGCAGTTACGGGGGGCGTGAAGCTTTCTTT. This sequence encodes CASSYGGREAFF.

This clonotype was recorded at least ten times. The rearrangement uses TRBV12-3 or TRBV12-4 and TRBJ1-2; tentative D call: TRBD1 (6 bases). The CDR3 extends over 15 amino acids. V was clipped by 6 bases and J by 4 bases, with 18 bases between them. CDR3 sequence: CASSRQRGAGYGYTF. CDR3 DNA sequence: TGTGCCAGCAGCCGCCAGAGGGGGGCGGGCTATGGCTACACCTTC.

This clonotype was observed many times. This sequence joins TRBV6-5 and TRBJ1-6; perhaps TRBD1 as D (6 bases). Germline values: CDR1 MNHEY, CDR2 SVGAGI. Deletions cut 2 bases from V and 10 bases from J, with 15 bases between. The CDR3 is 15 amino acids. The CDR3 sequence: CASSYGGQGGSPLHF. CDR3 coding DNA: TGTGCCAGCAGTTACGGGGGGCAGGGAGGATCACCCCTCCACTTT.

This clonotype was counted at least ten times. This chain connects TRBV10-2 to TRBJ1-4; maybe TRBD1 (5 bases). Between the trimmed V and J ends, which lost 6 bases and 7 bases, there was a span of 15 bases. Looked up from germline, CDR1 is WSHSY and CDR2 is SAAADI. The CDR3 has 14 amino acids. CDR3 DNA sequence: TGCGCCAGCAGGATGGGGACGGAGAGTGAAAAACTGTTTTTT. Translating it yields CASRMGTESEKLFF.

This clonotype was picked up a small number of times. CDR3 residues: CSVAGTGVFSGANVLTF. In nucleotides, the CDR3 is TGCAGCGTAGCCGGGACAGGGGTTTTCTCTGGGGCCAACGTCCTGACTTTC. The chain recombines TRBV29-1 with TRBJ2-6, with TRBD1 matching over 10 bases. The V gene end was trimmed by 6 bases and the J gene end by 0 bases; junction bases not matched to a gene: 8. CDR1 is SQVTM and CDR2 is ANQGSEA in the germline V gene. This CDR3 region has 17 residues.

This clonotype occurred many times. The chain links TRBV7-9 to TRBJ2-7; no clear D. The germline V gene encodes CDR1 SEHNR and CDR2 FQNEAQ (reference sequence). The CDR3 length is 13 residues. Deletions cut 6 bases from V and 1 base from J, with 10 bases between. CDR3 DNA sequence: TGTGCCAGCAGTTGGACCCAGTCCTACGAGCAGTACTTC. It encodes CASSWTQSYEQYF.

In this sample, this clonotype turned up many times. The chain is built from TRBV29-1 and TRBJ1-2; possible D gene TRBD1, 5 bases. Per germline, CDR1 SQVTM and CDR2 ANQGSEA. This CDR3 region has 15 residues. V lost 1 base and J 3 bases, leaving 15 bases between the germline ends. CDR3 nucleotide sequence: TGCAGCGTTGAAGTTCCCGCAGGGTGGGACTATGGCTACACCTTC. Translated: CSVEVPAGWDYGYTF.

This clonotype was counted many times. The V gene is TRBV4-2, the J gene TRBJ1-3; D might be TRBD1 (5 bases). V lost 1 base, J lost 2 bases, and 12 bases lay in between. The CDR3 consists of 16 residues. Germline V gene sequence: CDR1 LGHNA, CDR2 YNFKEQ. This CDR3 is CASSQGPQGTGNTIYF. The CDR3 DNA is TGTGCCAGCAGCCAAGGCCCCCAGGGAACTGGAAACACCATATATTTT.

For the CDR3, the DNA is TGTGCCAGCAGTTTGTATGGCAGGAACACTGAAGCTTTCTTT. Its translation is CASSLYGRNTEAFF. V and J are TRBV12-3 or TRBV12-4 and TRBJ1-1; D remains ambiguous. Trimming cost V 3 bases and J 1 base, with 9 bases left between them. The CDR3 contains 14 residues.

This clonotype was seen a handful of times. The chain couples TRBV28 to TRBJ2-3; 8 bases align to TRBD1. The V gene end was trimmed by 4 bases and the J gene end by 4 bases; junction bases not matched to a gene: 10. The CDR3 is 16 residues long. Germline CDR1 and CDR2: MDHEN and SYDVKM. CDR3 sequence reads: CASSSPDRDYPDTQYF. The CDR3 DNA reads TGTGCCAGCAGTTCCCCGGACAGGGATTATCCAGATACGCAGTATTTT.

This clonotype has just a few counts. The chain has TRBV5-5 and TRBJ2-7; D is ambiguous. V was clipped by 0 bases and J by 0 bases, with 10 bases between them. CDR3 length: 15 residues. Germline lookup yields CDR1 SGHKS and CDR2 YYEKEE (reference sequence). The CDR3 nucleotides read TGTGCCAGCAGCTTGGTAAGCCGTAGCTCCTACGAGCAGTACGTC. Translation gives CASSLVSRSSYEQYV.

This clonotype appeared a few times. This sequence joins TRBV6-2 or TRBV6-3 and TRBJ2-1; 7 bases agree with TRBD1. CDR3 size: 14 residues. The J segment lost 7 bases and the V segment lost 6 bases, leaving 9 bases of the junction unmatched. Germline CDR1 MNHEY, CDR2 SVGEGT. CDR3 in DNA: TGTGCCAGCAGCCCCGCCGGGACAGTTAATGAGCAGTTCTTC. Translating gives CASSPAGTVNEQFF.

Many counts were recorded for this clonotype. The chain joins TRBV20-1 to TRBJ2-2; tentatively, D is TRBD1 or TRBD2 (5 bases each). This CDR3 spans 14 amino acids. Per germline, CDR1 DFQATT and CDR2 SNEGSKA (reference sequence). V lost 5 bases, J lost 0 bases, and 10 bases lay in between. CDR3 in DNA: TGCAGTGCTGGGGGAATGACGAACACCGGGGAGCTGTTTTTT. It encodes CSAGGMTNTGELFF.

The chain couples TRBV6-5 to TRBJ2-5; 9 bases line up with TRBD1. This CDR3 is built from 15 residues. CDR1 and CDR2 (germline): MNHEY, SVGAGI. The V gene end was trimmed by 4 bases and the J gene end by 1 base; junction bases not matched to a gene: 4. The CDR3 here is CASSLQGAIQETQYF. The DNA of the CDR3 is TGTGCCAGCAGTTTACAGGGGGCAATCCAAGAGACCCAGTACTTC.

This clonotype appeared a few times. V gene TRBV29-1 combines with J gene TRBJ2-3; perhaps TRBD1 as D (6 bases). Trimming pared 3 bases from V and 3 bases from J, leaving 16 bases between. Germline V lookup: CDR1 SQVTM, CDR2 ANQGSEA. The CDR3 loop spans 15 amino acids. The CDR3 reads CSVDPVSRGTDTQYF. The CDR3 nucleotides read TGCAGCGTTGATCCAGTGAGCAGGGGAACAGATACGCAGTATTTT.